This TCR beta chain was identified during a study of molecular identifiers for immune sequencing clone quantification. Each CDR3 protein is one row after TCRdb ran MiXCR on the PCR reads. The sample has hundreds of thousands of distinct CDR3 sequences; just under 20% are singletons. At least ten counts were recorded for this clonotype. The germline gives CDR1 LNHDA, CDR2 SQIVND (reference sequence). The CDR3 runs to 15 residues. V was shortened by 7 bases and J by 4 bases, with 16 bases between the two germline ends. The TCR was taken from a human donor in good health. Some libraries in this study had Jurkat cell RNA spiked in. The V gene is TRBV19, the J gene TRBJ2-2; the D gene is possibly TRBD2 (6 bases). The material sequenced was naive CD8+ T cells from blood, with Jurkat cell RNA spiked in. Subset specified: FACS-sorted CD8+CD4-CCR7+CD45RA+ naive T cells. The CDR3 bases are TGTGCCAGTATGTCGAGGCAGGGAGGCACCGGGGAGCTGTTTTTT. Translating it yields CASMSRQGGTGELFF.